One T cell receptor beta chain is described in this entry. The antigen remains undetermined. The data derive from a study of cytomegalovirus exposure and HLA in healthy donors. The study's findings and limits: Most TCR sequences were seen very rarely across donors, but some public TCRs occurred in many. First-cohort TCR clusters tended to co-occur in the approximately 110 validation repertoires, a later analysis found. In vitro checks showed that a few CMV-associated chains really do target CMV antigens.

Germline V gene lookup returns CDR1 SEHNR and CDR2 FQNEAQ (reference sequence). The CDR3 length is 14 residues. V dropped 11 bases and J dropped 0 bases, with 13 bases sitting between them. TCRdb's table, derived via immunoSEQ multiplex PCR, lists solely in-frame clones and lacks some. The sample lists roughly 200,000 clones, 86% seen once, with around 7.2% in the top ten. The chain joins TRBV7-9 to TRBJ2-2; no definite D call. Sequencing used PBMCs. The TCR was taken from a man younger than 40 in good health and CMV-seropositive. CDR3 sequence (DNA): TGTGCCTCAAAATGGGAAACGAACACCGGGGAGCTGTTTTTT. Translating gives CASKWETNTGELFF.